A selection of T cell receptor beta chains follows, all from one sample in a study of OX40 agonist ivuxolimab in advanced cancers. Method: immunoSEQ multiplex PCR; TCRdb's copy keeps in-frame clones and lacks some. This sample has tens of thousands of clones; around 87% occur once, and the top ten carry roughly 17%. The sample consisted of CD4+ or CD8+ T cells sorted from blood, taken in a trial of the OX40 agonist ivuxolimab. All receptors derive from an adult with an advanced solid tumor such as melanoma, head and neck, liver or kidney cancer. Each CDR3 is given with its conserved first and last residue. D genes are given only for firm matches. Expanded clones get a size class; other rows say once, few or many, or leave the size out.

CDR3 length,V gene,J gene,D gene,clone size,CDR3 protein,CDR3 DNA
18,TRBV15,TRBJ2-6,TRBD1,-,CATSTTGGRFSGANVLTF,TGTGCCACCAGCACGACAGGGGGCAGATTCTCTGGGGCCAACGTCCTGACTTTC
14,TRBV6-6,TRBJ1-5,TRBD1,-,CASSPGQGVQPQHF,TGTGCCAGCAGCCCGGGACAGGGGGTTCAGCCCCAGCATTTT
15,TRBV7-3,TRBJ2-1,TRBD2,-,CASSGSGLAGDEQFF,TGTGCCAGCAGCGGGTCGGGACTAGCGGGAGACGAGCAGTTCTTC
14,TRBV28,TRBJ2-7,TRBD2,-,CASSLSGTMYEQYF,TGTGCCAGCAGCCTGAGCGGGACGATGTACGAGCAGTACTTC
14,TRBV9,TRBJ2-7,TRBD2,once,CASSVEAGAYEQYF,TGTGCCAGCAGCGTAGAAGCGGGAGCCTACGAGCAGTACTTC
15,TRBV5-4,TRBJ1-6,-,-,CASSFLAGTNSPLHF,TGTGCCAGCAGCTTTCTGGCAGGGACCAATTCACCCCTCCACTTT
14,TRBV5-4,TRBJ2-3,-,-,CASSLPTHTDTQYF,TGTGCCAGCAGCTTGCCGACTCACACAGATACGCAGTATTTT
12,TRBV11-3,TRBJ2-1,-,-,CASSFRGNEQFF,TGTGCCAGCAGCTTTAGGGGCAATGAGCAGTTCTTC
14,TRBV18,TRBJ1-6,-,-,CASSQGRSGSPLHF,TGTGCCAGCTCACAGGGACGTAGCGGATCACCCCTCCACTTT
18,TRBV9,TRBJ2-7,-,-,CASSSSTLRRDHLYEQYF,TGTGCCAGCAGCTCATCCACCTTGCGGCGGGACCACCTCTACGAGCAGTACTTC
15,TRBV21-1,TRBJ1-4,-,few,CASSEPTAPNEKLFF,TGTGCCAGCAGCGAACCCACCGCGCCTAATGAAAAACTGTTTTTT
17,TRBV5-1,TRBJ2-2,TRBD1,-,CASSPRDRGLGTGELFF,TGCGCCAGCAGCCCCCGGGACAGGGGTTTAGGGACCGGGGAGCTGTTTTTT
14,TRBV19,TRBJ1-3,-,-,CASSKGWTGNTIYF,TGTGCCAGTAGTAAGGGGTGGACTGGAAACACCATATATTTT
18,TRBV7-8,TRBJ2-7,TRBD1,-,CASSARDRGAGNAYEQYF,TGTGCCAGCAGCGCACGGGACAGGGGAGCGGGGAATGCCTACGAGCAGTACTTC
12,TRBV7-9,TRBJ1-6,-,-,CASSLNYSPLHF,TGTGCCAGCAGCTTAAACTATTCACCCCTCCACTTT
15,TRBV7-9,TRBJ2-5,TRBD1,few,CASSLVEGGGETQYF,TGTGCCAGCAGCTTAGTAGAAGGGGGCGGGGAGACCCAGTACTTC
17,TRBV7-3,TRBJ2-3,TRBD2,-,CASSLLGLAGPGDTQYF,TGTGCCAGCAGCCTGCTCGGACTAGCGGGACCGGGCGATACGCAGTATTTT
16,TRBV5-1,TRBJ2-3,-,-,CASSLGQGTVTDTQYF,TGCGCCAGCAGCTTGGGTCAAGGGACGGTCACAGATACGCAGTATTTT
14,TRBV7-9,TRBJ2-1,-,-,CASSLRHIYNEQFF,TGTGCCAGCAGCTTGAGGCACATCTACAATGAGCAGTTCTTC
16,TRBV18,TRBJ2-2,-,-,CASSPITGLHTGELFF,TGTGCCAGCTCACCTATAACAGGGTTACACACCGGGGAGCTGTTTTTT
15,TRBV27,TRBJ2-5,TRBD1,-,CASRRDRGLQETQYF,TGTGCCAGCAGGCGGGACAGGGGGCTTCAGGAGACCCAGTACTTC
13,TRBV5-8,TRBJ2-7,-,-,CASSLRASYEQYF,TGTGCCAGCAGCTTGAGGGCTTCCTACGAGCAGTACTTC
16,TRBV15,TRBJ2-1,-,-,CATSRGAGRSYNEQFF,TGTGCCACCAGCAGAGGGGCGGGACGCTCCTACAATGAGCAGTTCTTC
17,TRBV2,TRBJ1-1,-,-,CASNGGGGASWNTEAFF,TGTGCCAGCAACGGAGGGGGGGGCGCAAGTTGGAACACTGAAGCTTTCTTT
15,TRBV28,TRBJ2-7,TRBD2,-,CASSSTSGAPYEQYF,TGTGCCAGCAGTTCGACTAGCGGGGCTCCCTACGAGCAGTACTTC
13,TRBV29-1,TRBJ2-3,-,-,CSVHRKHTDTQYF,TGCAGCGTTCACAGGAAACACACAGATACGCAGTATTTT
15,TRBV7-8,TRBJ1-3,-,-,CASSLGGRSGNTIYF,TGTGCCAGCAGCTTAGGCGGTCGCTCTGGAAACACCATATATTTT
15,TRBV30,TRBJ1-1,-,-,CAWSTPWKTNTEAFF,TGTGCCTGGAGTACCCCCTGGAAGACGAACACTGAAGCTTTCTTT
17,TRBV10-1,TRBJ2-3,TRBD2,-,CASSDYGTSAPRHTQYF,TGCGCCAGCAGTGATTACGGGACTAGCGCACCCCGGCATACGCAGTATTTT
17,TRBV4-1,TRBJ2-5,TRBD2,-,CASSHLRTSGSWETQYF,TGCGCCAGCAGCCACCTAAGGACTAGCGGGAGTTGGGAGACCCAGTACTTC
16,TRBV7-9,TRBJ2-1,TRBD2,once,CASRLDPGTSEVEQFF,TGTGCCAGCAGGTTAGACCCCGGGACTAGCGAGGTTGAGCAGTTCTTC
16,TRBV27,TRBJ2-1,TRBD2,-,CASSLDLAAPYNEQFF,TGTGCCAGCAGTTTGGATCTAGCGGCTCCCTACAATGAGCAGTTCTTC
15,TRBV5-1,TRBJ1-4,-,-,CASSLAGGIGEKLFF,TGCGCCAGCAGCTTGGCCGGGGGAATAGGTGAAAAACTGTTTTTT
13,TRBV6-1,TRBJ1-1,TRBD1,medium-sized,CASNKQGATEAFF,TGTGCCAGCAACAAACAGGGGGCAACTGAAGCTTTCTTT
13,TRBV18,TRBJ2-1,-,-,CASSGTTGNEQFF,TGTGCCAGCTCAGGAACAACGGGCAATGAGCAGTTCTTC
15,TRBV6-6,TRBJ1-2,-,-,CASSYDGSTNYGYTF,TGTGCCAGCAGTTACGACGGGAGCACTAACTATGGCTACACCTTC
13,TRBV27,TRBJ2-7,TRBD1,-,CATRDSSSYEQYF,TGTGCCACCAGGGACAGCAGCTCCTACGAGCAGTACTTC
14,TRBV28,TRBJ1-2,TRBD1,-,CASRVTGGRGGYTF,TGTGCCAGCAGAGTTACAGGGGGCAGGGGTGGCTACACCTTC
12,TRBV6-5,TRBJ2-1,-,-,CASRGGYNEQFF,TGTGCCAGCAGGGGAGGCTACAATGAGCAGTTCTTC
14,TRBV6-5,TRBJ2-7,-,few,CASTSWPLSDEQYF,TGTGCCAGCACCTCCTGGCCGCTAAGCGACGAGCAGTACTTC
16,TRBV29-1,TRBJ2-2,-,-,CSVEERGRENTGELFF,TGCAGCGTTGAAGAGAGAGGGCGGGAAAACACCGGGGAGCTGTTTTTT
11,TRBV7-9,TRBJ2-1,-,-,CASHLFNEQFF,TGTGCCAGCCATCTCTTCAATGAGCAGTTCTTC
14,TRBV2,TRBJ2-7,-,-,CASSETARAYEQYF,TGTGCCAGCAGTGAGACTGCCAGAGCCTACGAGCAGTACTTC
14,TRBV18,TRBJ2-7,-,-,CASSPSRRNYEQYF,TGTGCCAGCTCACCCTCTCGGCGGAACTACGAGCAGTACTTC
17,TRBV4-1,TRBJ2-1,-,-,CASSQDRAGTSYNEQFF,TGCGCCAGCAGCCAAGATCGGGCCGGGACTTCTTACAATGAGCAGTTCTTC
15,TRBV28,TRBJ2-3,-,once,CASVGFERGTDTQYF,TGTGCCAGCGTCGGTTTTGAGCGGGGCACAGATACGCAGTATTTT
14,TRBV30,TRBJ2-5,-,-,CAWSPRTFQETQYF,TGTGCCTGGAGTCCCCGGACCTTCCAAGAGACCCAGTACTTC
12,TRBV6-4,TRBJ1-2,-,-,CASSYSGYGYTF,TGTGCCAGCAGTTATTCCGGGTATGGCTACACCTTC
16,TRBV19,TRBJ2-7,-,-,CASSIGGSWGSYEQYF,TGTGCCAGTAGTATCGGAGGTAGCTGGGGCTCCTACGAGCAGTACTTC
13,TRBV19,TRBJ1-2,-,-,CASSDRTNYGYTF,TGTGCCAGTAGTGACAGGACTAACTATGGCTACACCTTC
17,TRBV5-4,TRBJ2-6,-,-,CASSSRQVNSGANVLTF,TGTGCCAGCAGCTCTCGACAGGTTAACTCTGGGGCCAACGTCCTGACTTTC
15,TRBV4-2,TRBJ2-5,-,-,CASSQDRGSGETQYF,TGTGCCAGCAGCCAAGATCGGGGGAGCGGAGAGACCCAGTACTTC